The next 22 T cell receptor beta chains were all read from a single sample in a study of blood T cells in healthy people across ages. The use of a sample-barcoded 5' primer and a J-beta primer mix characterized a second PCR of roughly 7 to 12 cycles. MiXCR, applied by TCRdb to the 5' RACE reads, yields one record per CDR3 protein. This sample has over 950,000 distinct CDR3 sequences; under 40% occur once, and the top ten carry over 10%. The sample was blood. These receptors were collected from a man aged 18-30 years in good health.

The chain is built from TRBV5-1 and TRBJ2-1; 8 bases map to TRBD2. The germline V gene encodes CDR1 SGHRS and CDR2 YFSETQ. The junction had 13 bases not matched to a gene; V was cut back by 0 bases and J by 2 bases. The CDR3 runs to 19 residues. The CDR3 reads CASSLGVSGAGEAYNEQFF. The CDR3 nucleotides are TGCGCCAGCAGCTTGGGGGTTAGCGGAGCGGGGGAAGCCTACAATGAGCAGTTCTTC.

The CDR3 is CASSRLAGLNEQYF. DNA for the CDR3: TGTGCCAGCAGCCGACTAGCGGGCCTCAATGAGCAGTACTTC. V and J are TRBV7-2 and TRBJ2-5; 10 bases align to TRBD2. Germline V gene sequence: CDR1 SGHTA, CDR2 FQGNSA. V gave up 5 bases and J gave up 11 bases; unmatched junction bases: 11. The CDR3 has 14 amino acids. The full variable domain, with the rest looked up from reference TRBV7-2 and TRBJ2-5, is GAGVSQSPSNKVTEKGKDVELRCDPISGHTALYWYRQSLGQGLEFLIYFQGNSAPDKSGLPSDRFSAERTGGSVSTLTIQRTQQEDSAVYLCASSRLAGLNEQYFGPGTRLLVL.

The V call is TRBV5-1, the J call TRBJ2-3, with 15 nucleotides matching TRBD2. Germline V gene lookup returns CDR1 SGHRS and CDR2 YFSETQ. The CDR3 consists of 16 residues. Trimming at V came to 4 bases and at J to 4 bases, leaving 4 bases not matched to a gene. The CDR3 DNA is TGCGCCAGCAGCCCCTGGACTAGCGGGGGGGCAGATACGCAGTATTTT. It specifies CASSPWTSGGADTQYF.

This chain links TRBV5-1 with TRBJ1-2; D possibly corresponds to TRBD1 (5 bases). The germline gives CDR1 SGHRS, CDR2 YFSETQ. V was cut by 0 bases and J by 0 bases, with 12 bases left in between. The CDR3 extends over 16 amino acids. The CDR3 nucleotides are TGCGCCAGCAGCTTGGAGGCGACAGCCCCTAACTATGGCTACACCTTC. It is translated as CASSLEATAPNYGYTF.

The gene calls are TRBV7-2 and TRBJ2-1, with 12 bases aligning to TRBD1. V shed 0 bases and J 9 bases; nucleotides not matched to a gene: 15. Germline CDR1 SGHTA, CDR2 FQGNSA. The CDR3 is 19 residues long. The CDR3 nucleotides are TGTGCCAGCAGCTTAGCATCTGGGGGAGGGACAGGGGGCCTAACTGAGCAGTTCTTC. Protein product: CASSLASGGGTGGLTEQFF.

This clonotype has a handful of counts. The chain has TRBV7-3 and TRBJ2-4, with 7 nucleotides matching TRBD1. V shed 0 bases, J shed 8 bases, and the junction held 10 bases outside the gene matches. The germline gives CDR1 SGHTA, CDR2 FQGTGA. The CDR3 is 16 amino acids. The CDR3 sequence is CASSLTTGIGQDIQYF. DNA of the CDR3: TGTGCCAGCAGCTTAACGACAGGGATAGGGCAGGACATTCAGTACTTC.

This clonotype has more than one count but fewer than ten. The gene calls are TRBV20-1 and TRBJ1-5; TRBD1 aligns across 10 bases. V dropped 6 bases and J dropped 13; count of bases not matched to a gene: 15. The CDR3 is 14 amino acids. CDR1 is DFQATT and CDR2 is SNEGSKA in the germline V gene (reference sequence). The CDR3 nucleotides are TGCAGTGCCGTCTCCGTGGGACAGGGGTTTTTTCAGCATTTT. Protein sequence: CSAVSVGQGFFQHF.

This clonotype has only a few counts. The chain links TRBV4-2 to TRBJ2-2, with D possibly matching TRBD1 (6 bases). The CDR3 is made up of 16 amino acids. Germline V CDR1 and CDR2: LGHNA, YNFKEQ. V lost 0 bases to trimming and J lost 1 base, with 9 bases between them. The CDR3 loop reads CASSQEDSQNTGELFF. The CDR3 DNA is TGTGCCAGCAGCCAAGAGGACAGCCAGAACACCGGGGAGCTGTTTTTT.

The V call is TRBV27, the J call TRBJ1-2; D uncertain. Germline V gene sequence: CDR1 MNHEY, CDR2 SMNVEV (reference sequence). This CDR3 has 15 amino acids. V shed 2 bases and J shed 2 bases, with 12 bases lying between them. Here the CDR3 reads CASSLNGNSNYGYTF. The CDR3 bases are TGTGCCAGCAGTTTAAACGGGAATTCGAACTATGGCTACACCTTC.

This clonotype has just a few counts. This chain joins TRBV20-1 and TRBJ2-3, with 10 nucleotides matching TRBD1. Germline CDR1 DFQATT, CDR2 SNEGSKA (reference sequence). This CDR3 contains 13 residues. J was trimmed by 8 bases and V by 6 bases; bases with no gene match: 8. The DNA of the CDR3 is TGCAGTGCGTCGACAGGGGGCATCGGTACGCAGTATTTT. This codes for CSASTGGIGTQYF.

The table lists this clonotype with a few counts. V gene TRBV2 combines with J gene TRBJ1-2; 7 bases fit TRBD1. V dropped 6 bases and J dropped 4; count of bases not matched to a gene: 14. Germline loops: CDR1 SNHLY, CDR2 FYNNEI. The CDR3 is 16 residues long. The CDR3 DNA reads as TGTGCCAGCAGGCATACTACAGGGGAGGGTGGCTATGGCTACACCTTC. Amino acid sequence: CASRHTTGEGGYGYTF. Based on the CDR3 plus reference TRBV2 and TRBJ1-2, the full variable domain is EPEVTQTPSHQVTQMGQEVILRCVPISNHLYFYWYRQILGQKVEFLVSFYNNEISEKSEIFDDQFSVERPDGSNFTLKIRSTKLEDSAMYFCASRHTTGEGGYGYTFGSGTRLTVV.

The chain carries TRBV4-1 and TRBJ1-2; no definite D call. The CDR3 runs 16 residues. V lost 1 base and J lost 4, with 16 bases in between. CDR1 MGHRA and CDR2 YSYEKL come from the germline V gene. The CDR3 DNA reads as TGCGCCAGCAGCCAAGGGGTTGCCTCGGACCGCTATGGCTACACCTTC. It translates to CASSQGVASDRYGYTF.

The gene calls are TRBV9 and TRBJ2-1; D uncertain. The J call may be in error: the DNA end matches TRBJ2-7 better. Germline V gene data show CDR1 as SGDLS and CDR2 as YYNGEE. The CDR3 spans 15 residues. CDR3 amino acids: CASSLEDLPNNEQYF. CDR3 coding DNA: TGTGCCAGCAGCCTCGAGGACCTTCCCAACAATGAGCAGTACTTC.

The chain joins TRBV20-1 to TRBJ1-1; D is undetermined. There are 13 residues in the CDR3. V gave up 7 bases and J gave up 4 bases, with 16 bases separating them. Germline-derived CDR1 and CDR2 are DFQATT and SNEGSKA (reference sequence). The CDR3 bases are TGCAGTGTACCGTCGGGGATGAGCACTGAAGCTTTCTTT. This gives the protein CSVPSGMSTEAFF.

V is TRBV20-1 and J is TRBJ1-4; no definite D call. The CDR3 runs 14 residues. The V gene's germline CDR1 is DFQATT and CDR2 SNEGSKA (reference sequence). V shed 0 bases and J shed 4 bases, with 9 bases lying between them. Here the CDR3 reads CSARDLQLNEKLFF. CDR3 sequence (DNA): TGCAGTGCTAGAGATCTCCAGCTTAATGAAAAACTGTTTTTT.

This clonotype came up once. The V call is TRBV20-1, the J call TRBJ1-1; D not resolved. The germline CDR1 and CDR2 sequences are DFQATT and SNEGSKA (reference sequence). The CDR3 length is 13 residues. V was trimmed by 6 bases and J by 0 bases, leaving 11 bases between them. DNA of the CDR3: TGCAGTGCCCGGACGGGGATGAACACTGAAGCTTTCTTT. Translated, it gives CSARTGMNTEAFF.

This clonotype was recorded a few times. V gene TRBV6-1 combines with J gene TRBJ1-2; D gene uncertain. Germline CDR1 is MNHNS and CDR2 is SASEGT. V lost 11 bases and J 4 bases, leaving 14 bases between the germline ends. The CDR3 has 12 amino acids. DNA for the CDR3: TGTGCCGGCGAAGGACTGATCTATGGCTACACCTTC. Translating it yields CAGEGLIYGYTF.

The CDR3 DNA reads as TGTGCCAGCAGTGTGGCTAGCGGGGGCTCCTACAATGAGCAGTACTTC. Its protein product is CASSVASGGSYNEQYF. This chain uses TRBV6-1 with TRBJ2-1; 10 bases are shared with TRBD2. The DNA matches TRBJ2-7 better at its end, which makes the J call doubtful. This CDR3 is built from 16 residues. Germline V lookup: CDR1 MNHNS, CDR2 SASEGT.

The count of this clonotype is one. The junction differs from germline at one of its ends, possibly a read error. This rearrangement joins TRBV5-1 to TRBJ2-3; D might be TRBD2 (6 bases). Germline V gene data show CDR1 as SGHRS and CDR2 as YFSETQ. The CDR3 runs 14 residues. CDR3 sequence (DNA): TGCGCCAGCGGCTTGGAGGGGTTTGGAGATACGCAGTATTTT. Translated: CASGLEGFGDTQYF.

The CDR3, as DNA: TGTGCCAGCAGCGTAGGCGGGACAGGGTCTTACAATGAGCAGTTCTTC. Residues: CASSVGGTGSYNEQFF. V usage is TRBV9 and J usage is TRBJ2-1; 9 bases fit TRBD1. V lost 0 bases to trimming and J lost 4 bases; unmatched junction nucleotides: 5. From germline, CDR1 is SGDLS and CDR2 YYNGEE. The CDR3 consists of 16 residues. The full variable domain, in which reference TRBV9 and TRBJ2-1 provide the parts outside the CDR3, is DSGVTQTPKHLITATGQRVTLRCSPRSGDLSVYWYQQSLDQGLQFLIQYYNGEERAKGNILERFSAQQFPDLHSELNLSSLELGDSALYFCASSVGGTGSYNEQFFGPGTRLTVL.

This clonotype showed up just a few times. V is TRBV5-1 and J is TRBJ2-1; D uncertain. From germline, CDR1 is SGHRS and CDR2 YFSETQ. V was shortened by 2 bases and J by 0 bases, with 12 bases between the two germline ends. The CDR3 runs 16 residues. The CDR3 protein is CASSFPDRSSYNEQFF. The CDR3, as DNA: TGCGCCAGCAGCTTCCCGGACCGCAGCTCCTACAATGAGCAGTTCTTC.

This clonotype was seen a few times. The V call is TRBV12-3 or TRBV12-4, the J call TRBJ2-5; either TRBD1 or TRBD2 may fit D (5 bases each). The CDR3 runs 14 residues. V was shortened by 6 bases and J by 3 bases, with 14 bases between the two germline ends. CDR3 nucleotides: TGTGCCAGCAGCCCATACAGGAGGAAAGAGACCCAGTACTTC. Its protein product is CASSPYRRKETQYF.